The 25 T cell receptor beta chains presented below share a single source sample, sequenced in a study of OX40 agonist ivuxolimab in advanced cancers. Data came from immunoSEQ multiplex PCR; TCRdb stores just in-frame clones and leaves some out. The repertoire holds more than 50,000 clones, with roughly 85% as singletons. The sample was CD4+ or CD8+ T cells sorted from blood, taken in a trial of the OX40 agonist ivuxolimab. The receptors shown here come from an adult with an advanced solid tumor such as melanoma, head and neck, liver or kidney cancer.

The J gene is TRBJ1-2, the V gene TRBV30; 9 positions agree with TRBD1. In germline, CDR1 is GTSNPN, CDR2 SVGIG (reference sequence). The CDR3 length is 16 residues. V shed 3 bases, J shed 4 bases, and the junction held 12 bases outside the gene matches. The CDR3 DNA reads TGTGCCTGGAGCCCCTTACAGGGGGCGACCTTCTATGGCTACACCTTC. The encoded protein is CAWSPLQGATFYGYTF.

The genes are TRBV5-8 and TRBJ2-7, with a possible D match to TRBD1 (6 bases). Per germline, CDR1 SGHTS and CDR2 YDEGEE. V dropped 0 bases and J dropped 0 bases, with 13 bases sitting between them. The CDR3 contains 16 residues. The CDR3 region has the DNA TGTGCCAGCAGCTTGGCTTACAGGGCCCTCTCCTACGAGCAGTACTTC. As protein: CASSLAYRALSYEQYF. The full variable domain, rest sourced from reference TRBV5-8 and TRBJ2-7, is EAGVTQSPTHLIKTRGQQATLRCSPISGHTSVYWYQQALGLGLQFLLWYDEGEERNRGNFPPRFSGRQFPNYSSELNVNALELEDSALYLCASSLAYRALSYEQYFGPGTRLTVT.

This sequence joins TRBV27 and TRBJ2-7; the match to TRBD2 covers 10 bases. The CDR3 is made up of 14 amino acids. Germline trimming cut 3 bases from V and 2 bases from J; bases unmatched to any gene: 1. Germline V gene lookup returns CDR1 MNHEY and CDR2 SMNVEV (reference sequence). The CDR3 here is CASSFLAGAYEQYF. Here the CDR3 DNA reads TGTGCCAGCAGTTTTCTAGCGGGGGCCTACGAGCAGTACTTC.

CDR3 sequence reads: CASSRVPVIRTGELFF. For the CDR3, the DNA is TGTGCCAGCAGCAGAGTTCCGGTTATTCGAACCGGGGAGCTGTTTTTT. V gene TRBV7-2 combines with J gene TRBJ2-2, with D unresolved. CDR1 and CDR2 (germline): SGHTA, FQGNSA. The CDR3 has 16 amino acids. V was shortened by 5 bases and J by 5 bases, with 18 bases between the two germline ends.

The genes are TRBV5-1 and TRBJ2-3, with TRBD1 matching 9 bases. J gave up 4 bases and V 0 bases, and 3 bases lay outside the gene matches. Germline V gene sequence: CDR1 SGHRS, CDR2 YFSETQ. The CDR3 contains 15 residues. The DNA for the CDR3 is TGCGCCAGCAGCTTGGGGGACAGGGTGGCAGATACGCAGTATTTT. Translated: CASSLGDRVADTQYF.

This sequence joins TRBV5-1 and TRBJ2-6, with D hard to call. V was pared by 0 bases and J by 2 bases, with 6 bases between. The CDR3 is 15 amino acids. The germline V gene has CDR1 SGHRS and CDR2 YFSETQ. CDR3 sequence (DNA): TGCGCCAGCAGCTTGGTTTCCACTGGGGCCAACGTCCTGACTTTC. It codes for CASSLVSTGANVLTF. Using reference TRBV5-1 and TRBJ2-6 for the parts outside the CDR3, the full variable domain is KAGVTQTPRYLIKTRGQQVTLSCSPISGHRSVSWYQQTPGQGLQFLFEYFSETQRNKGNFPGRFSGRQFSNSRSEMNVSTLELGDSALYLCASSLVSTGANVLTFGAGSRLTVL.

The rearrangement uses TRBV4-1 and TRBJ2-7; D is uncertain. This CDR3 is 17 amino acids long. Germline V gene sequence: CDR1 MGHRA, CDR2 YSYEKL. The ends were cut back, 2 bases at V and 6 bases at J, with 23 bases in the middle. This CDR3 is CASSQLNMGFLGSEQYF. Written as DNA, the CDR3 is TGCGCCAGCAGCCAATTAAATATGGGGTTTCTGGGGTCCGAGCAGTACTTC.

The chain couples TRBV18 to TRBJ1-3; D gene unclear. The CDR3 consists of 15 residues. Trimming removed 3 bases from V and 0 bases from J, with 9 bases in between. CDR1 KGHSH and CDR2 LQKENI come from the germline V gene. This chain's CDR3 is CASSPAGNSGNTIYF. The DNA for the CDR3 is TGTGCCAGCTCACCGGCCGGAAACTCTGGAAACACCATATATTTT.

This chain uses TRBV14 with TRBJ1-3; TRBD1 aligns across 9 bases. CDR1 is SGHDN and CDR2 is FVKESK in the germline V gene. This CDR3 is 13 amino acids long. Unmatched junction bases numbered 2, after V lost 4 bases and J lost 7 bases. The CDR3 coding sequence is TGTGCCAGCAGCCCGGGGACAGGGAACACCATATATTTT. Protein: CASSPGTGNTIYF.

The sample holds one count of this clone. V is TRBV13 and J is TRBJ2-1; no reliable D call. Trimming pared 2 bases from V and 8 bases from J, leaving 10 bases between. Germline CDR1 and CDR2: PRHDT and FYEKMQ (reference sequence). This CDR3 is built from 13 residues. CDR3 loop: CASSLRHGHEQFF. In DNA, the CDR3 is TGTGCCAGCAGCTTACGGCATGGCCATGAGCAGTTCTTC.

In DNA form, the CDR3 reads TGCAGTGGAGAGACTAGCCGGGAGCAGTACTTC. This sequence encodes CSGETSREQYF. The chain has TRBV20-1 and TRBJ2-7; 7 nucleotides align to TRBD2. The CDR3 covers 11 residues. Trimming took 7 bases from V and 7 from J; bases not matched to a gene: 7. Per the germline V gene, CDR1 is DFQATT and CDR2 is SNEGSKA (reference sequence).

The genes are TRBV30 and TRBJ2-5; D is undetermined. Trimming shortened V by 0 bases and J by 9 bases, and 8 bases separated the two germline ends. The germline V gene has CDR1 GTSNPN and CDR2 SVGIG (reference sequence). The length of the CDR3 is 11 residues. The CDR3 DNA reads as TGTGCCTGGAGTGTAGGCACGGCCCAGTACTTC. Encoded protein: CAWSVGTAQYF.

This clone showed up just a few times. The chain is built from TRBV12-5 and TRBJ2-2; possible D gene TRBD1, 6 bases. V was shortened by 6 bases and J by 2 bases, with 10 bases between the two germline ends. The CDR3 is 14 amino acids. The germline CDR1 and CDR2 sequences are LGHNT and FRNRAP. This CDR3 reads CASGTGSNTGELFF. The DNA for the CDR3 is TGTGCTAGTGGGACAGGATCCAACACCGGGGAGCTGTTTTTT.

The V call is TRBV7-8, the J call TRBJ2-1; 12 nucleotides agree with TRBD2. Germline assignment: CDR1 SGHVS and CDR2 FQNEAQ. The CDR3 is 16 amino acids. The ends lost 4 bases at V and 7 bases at J; junction bases unmatched: 8. The CDR3 bases are TGTGCCAGCAGCTCCCAGACTAGCGGGGGCCGTAATGAGCAGTTCTTC. This gives the protein CASSSQTSGGRNEQFF.

This sequence joins TRBV7-2 and TRBJ2-7; maybe TRBD1 (5 bases). V was pared by 5 bases and J by 9 bases, with 20 bases between. Germline loops: CDR1 SGHTA, CDR2 FQGNSA. This CDR3 is 14 amino acids long. As DNA, the CDR3 is TGTGCCAGCAGCCCAGGGTCGGTGGGGCAGGCGCAGTACTTC. Its protein is CASSPGSVGQAQYF.

On this clone itself: Germline and junction disagree at one end, which may indicate a read error. The chain combines TRBV18 with TRBJ1-4; D is undetermined. The CDR3 sequence is 13 residues long. Looked up from germline, CDR1 is KGHSH and CDR2 is LQKENI. The CDR3: CASSPQTNEKLFF. CDR3 coding DNA: TGTGCCAGCTCGCCACAAACTAATGAAAAACTGTTTTTT.

The rearrangement links TRBV19 to TRBJ1-1; possibly TRBD1 for D (5 bases). Germline lookup yields CDR1 LNHDA and CDR2 SQIVND (reference sequence). Between the trimmed V and J ends, which lost 3 bases and 4 bases, there was a span of 21 bases. The CDR3 runs to 17 residues. CDR3 in DNA: TGTGCCAGTAGTATTGGGGCGTCGGGCCCTCGGGGCACTGAAGCTTTCTTT. This encodes CASSIGASGPRGTEAFF.

The chain has TRBV28 and TRBJ1-5, with TRBD1 matching over 9 bases. CDR1 and CDR2 from the germline V gene are MDHEN and SYDVKM. Unmatched junction bases numbered 6, after V lost 5 bases and J lost 7 bases. There are 14 residues in the CDR3. The CDR3 bases are TGTGCCAGCAGTCCCGGGACAGGGTGGCAGCCCCAGCATTTT. Translating it yields CASSPGTGWQPQHF.

The chain couples TRBV19 to TRBJ1-1, with TRBD1 identical over 8 bases. Per germline, CDR1 LNHDA and CDR2 SQIVND (reference sequence). The CDR3 consists of 17 residues. J gave up 3 bases and V 7 bases, and 16 bases lay outside the gene matches. CDR3 coding DNA: TGTGCCAGTACCGAGACAGGGGCCCGGGGGTCCTACACTGAAGCTTTCTTT. Amino acids: CASTETGARGSYTEAFF.

This chain uses TRBV5-6 with TRBJ1-2; D perhaps matches TRBD1 (6 bases). Germline V gene data show CDR1 as SGHDT and CDR2 as YYEEEE. The CDR3 length is 13 residues. Trimming took 0 bases from V and 8 from J, leaving 11 bases between them. The CDR3 DNA reads as TGTGCCAGCAGCTTGGCGGCTGGGGGCGGCTACACCTTC. Amino acids: CASSLAAGGGYTF.

The V and J genes are TRBV5-1 and TRBJ2-1; unclear D gene. The CDR3 consists of 15 residues. Per germline, CDR1 SGHRS and CDR2 YFSETQ. V was pared by 1 base and J by 0 bases, with 8 bases between. The CDR3 nucleotides are TGCGCCAGCAGCTTGACGGCTAGCTCCTACAATGAGCAGTTCTTC. Translated, it gives CASSLTASSYNEQFF.

This chain connects TRBV7-2 to TRBJ1-5; D remains unclear. Looked up from germline, CDR1 is SGHTA and CDR2 is FQGNSA. CDR3 length: 15 amino acids. The V end was cut by 0 bases, the J end by 3 bases, with 9 bases between. CDR3 residues: CASSLAVGINQPQHF. Written as DNA, the CDR3 is TGTGCCAGCAGCTTAGCCGTCGGCATCAATCAGCCCCAGCATTTT. Full variable domain (remainder filled in from reference TRBV7-2 and TRBJ1-5): GAGVSQSPSNKVTEKGKDVELRCDPISGHTALYWYRQSLGQGLEFLIYFQGNSAPDKSGLPSDRFSAERTGGSVSTLTIQRTQQEDSAVYLCASSLAVGINQPQHFGDGTRLSIL.

The chain combines TRBV7-2 with TRBJ2-7, with TRBD1 matching over 12 bases. The V segment lost 4 bases and the J segment 3 bases; nucleotides outside the gene matches: 4. The CDR3 has 15 residues. Germline CDR1 and CDR2: SGHTA and FQGNSA. The CDR3 coding sequence is TGTGCCAGCAGCTCCGGGACAGGGGGCTTCTACGAGCAGTACTTC. Its translation: CASSSGTGGFYEQYF. Full variable domain (missing parts from reference TRBV7-2 and TRBJ2-7): GAGVSQSPSNKVTEKGKDVELRCDPISGHTALYWYRQSLGQGLEFLIYFQGNSAPDKSGLPSDRFSAERTGGSVSTLTIQRTQQEDSAVYLCASSSGTGGFYEQYFGPGTRLTVT.

The CDR3 here is CASSVRGNTGELFF. CDR3 sequence (DNA): TGTGCCAGCAGTGTTCGAGGGAACACCGGGGAGCTGTTTTTT. The chain uses TRBV6-4 and TRBJ2-2; D unclear. V gave up 4 bases and J gave up 1 base, with 7 bases separating them. The CDR3 extends over 14 amino acids. Germline values: CDR1 MRHNA, CDR2 SNTAGT.

This clone showed up just once. This chain uses TRBV6-5 with TRBJ2-3; D remains unclear. The CDR3 consists of 13 residues. The germline V and J ends were trimmed by 0 bases and 6 bases, with 7 bases remaining between them. CDR1 is MNHEY and CDR2 is SVGAGI in the germline V gene. In DNA form, the CDR3 reads TGTGCCAGCAGTTACTCTCCTTTGGATACGCAGTATTTT. It codes for CASSYSPLDTQYF.